These T cell receptor beta chains were read from a single sample in a study of T-cell memory formation after mild COVID-19. TCRdb independently ran MiXCR on the 5' RACE reads; one entry per CDR3 protein. The repertoire consists of approximately 240,000 distinct CDR3 sequences, with around 17% occurring once and the leading ten covering about 3.5%. Sequencing was carried out using PBMCs or a T cell subset sorted from them (not recorded which). These receptor sequences come from a man aged 18 to 29 who had mild COVID-19 (a few samples of this study predate the infection). Cell type and time point are not known. Both conserved end residues are part of each CDR3. A D gene is named only where the DNA matches it firmly. The size of a clone is reported for some rows only, either as once, few or many, or as a class for expanded clones.

V	J	D	size	CDR3
TRBV28	TRBJ1-1	TRBD1	-	CASSSPGTGLNTEAFF
TRBV7-2	TRBJ1-2	-	-	CASSLVSSDYGYTF
TRBV7-2	TRBJ2-2	-	-	CASSLAIQPTGELFF
TRBV12-3/TRBV12-4	TRBJ2-3	-	many	CASSSTSSGNTQYF
TRBV19	TRBJ1-1	-	-	CASRGSPFF
TRBV12-5	TRBJ2-5	TRBD2	few	CASGRSGGVQETQYF
TRBV7-9	TRBJ2-3	-	few	CASSKGASTDTQYF
TRBV7-9	TRBJ1-5	-	-	CASSLQNSNQPQHF
TRBV6-5	TRBJ1-1	TRBD1	-	CASSYATGVGAEAFF
TRBV20-1	TRBJ2-3	TRBD1	-	CSALDRSTDTQYF
TRBV10-3	TRBJ1-4	TRBD1	few	CAISEQGATNEKLFF
TRBV15	TRBJ1-1	-	few	CATIGGRGSNTEAFF
TRBV5-1	TRBJ2-2	-	many	CASRSGTYTGELFF
TRBV4-1	TRBJ1-2	TRBD1	-	CASSQGDRVGGYTF
TRBV4-3	TRBJ2-5	-	few	CASSQGTLDGTQYF
TRBV7-8	TRBJ1-4	-	many	CASSGGRNEKLFF
TRBV18	TRBJ1-6	-	-	CASSRADRSSYNSPLHF
TRBV6-5	TRBJ1-5	TRBD1	-	CAEGQGQPQHF
TRBV5-1	TRBJ2-5	TRBD2	few	CASRGLAGKETQYF
TRBV6-2/TRBV6-3	TRBJ1-5	-	-	CASRPRGYNQPQHF
TRBV5-1	TRBJ2-1	TRBD2	many	CASSFSTSGGTDRFF
TRBV9	TRBJ1-1	-	-	CASSVDPLTGTEAFF
TRBV6-2/TRBV6-3	TRBJ1-5	-	-	CASSQPRDTRSNQPQHF
TRBV10-2	TRBJ2-5	TRBD2	-	CASSASGGAETQYF
TRBV5-1	TRBJ2-3	-	-	CASSMSQGGGTDTQYF
TRBV5-1	TRBJ2-1	-	-	CASSLAGSLNEQFF
TRBV5-1	TRBJ2-5	-	few	CASSQPQETQYF
TRBV7-2	TRBJ1-4	-	-	CASSPQGNEKLFF
TRBV7-2	TRBJ2-3	-	many	CASTRGKDTQYF
TRBV20-1	TRBJ1-5	TRBD1	-	CSARLGGGQPQHF
TRBV5-1	TRBJ2-4	-	few	CASSLQGRSDIQYF
TRBV4-1	TRBJ2-7	-	few	CASSQLTGTVTYEQYF
TRBV6-2/TRBV6-3	TRBJ1-2	TRBD1	few	CASMKDRGFGHGYTF
TRBV4-3	TRBJ1-6	-	few	CASSRPQSPLHF
TRBV7-2	TRBJ1-6	-	-	CASSPHGRGQWDISYNSPLHF
TRBV7-2	TRBJ2-2	-	few	CASSLAASGAGELFF
TRBV6-6	TRBJ2-1	-	-	CASSWAGTYNEQFF